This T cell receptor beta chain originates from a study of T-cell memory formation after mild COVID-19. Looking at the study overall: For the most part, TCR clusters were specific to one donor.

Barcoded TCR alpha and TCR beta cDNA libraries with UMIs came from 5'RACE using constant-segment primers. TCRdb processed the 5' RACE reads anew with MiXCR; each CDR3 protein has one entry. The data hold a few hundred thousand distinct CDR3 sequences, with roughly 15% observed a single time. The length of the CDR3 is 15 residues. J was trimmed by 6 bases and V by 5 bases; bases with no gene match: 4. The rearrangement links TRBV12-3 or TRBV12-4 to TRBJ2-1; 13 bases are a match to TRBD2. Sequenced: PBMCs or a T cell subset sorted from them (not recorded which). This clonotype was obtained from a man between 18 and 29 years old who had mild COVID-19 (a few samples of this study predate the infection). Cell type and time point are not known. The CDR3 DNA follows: TGTGCCAGCAGTCCGACTAGCGGGGGGTCCAATGAGCAGTTCTTC. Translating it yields CASSPTSGGSNEQFF.